Listed below are T cell receptor beta chains from one sample, sequenced in a study of shared clonotypes between healthy human individuals. The method was immunoSEQ multiplex PCR; TCRdb's version includes in-frame clones alone and lacks a portion of them. The data contain 950,000 to 1,100,000 clones, about three quarters of them singletons. Input material: memory CD4+ T cells sorted from blood. The source is a man younger than 30 in good health. CDR3s include the opening cysteine and the closing phenylalanine or tryptophan. The D gene is left open where the match is weak. Clone size is given for some rows only: seen once, a few or many times, or a class if the clone is expanded.

j_call v_call d_call cdr3_length clone_size cdr3_aa cdr3_nt
TRBJ1-5 TRBV18 - 12 few CASSPGDQPQHF TGTGCCAGCTCACCAGGAGATCAGCCCCAGCATTTT
TRBJ2-7 TRBV30 - 12 - CAWRDNDSEQYF TGTGCCTGGAGAGACAATGACTCCGAGCAGTACTTC
TRBJ2-1 TRBV6-5 - 10 - CASRGNEQFF TGTGCCAGCAGGGGCAATGAGCAGTTCTTC
TRBJ2-7 TRBV6-6 - 14 - CASSYSRSDYEQYF TGTGCCAGCAGTTACTCGCGCTCCGACTACGAGCAGTACTTC
TRBJ2-1 TRBV6-1 - 15 many CASSEAAGSYNEQFF TGTGCCAGCAGTGAAGCCGCGGGATCTTACAATGAGCAGTTCTTC
TRBJ1-2 TRBV6-1 - 13 - CASSEDNNYGYTF TGTGCCAGCAGTGAGGACAATAACTATGGCTACACCTTC
TRBJ2-7 TRBV7-2 TRBD2 14 once CASTVAGVTYEQYF TGTGCCAGCACAGTAGCGGGGGTAACCTACGAGCAGTACTTC
TRBJ1-5 TRBV29-1 TRBD1 13 - CSGGQGGNQPQHF TGCAGCGGGGGACAGGGAGGCAATCAGCCCCAGCATTTT
TRBJ1-6 TRBV14 - 13 few CASSQVRYSPLHF TGTGCCAGCAGCCAGGTCCGCTATTCACCCCTCCACTTT
TRBJ2-1 TRBV5-1 TRBD2 15 - CASSWTSGRAHEQFF TGCGCCAGCAGCTGGACTAGCGGGAGGGCCCATGAGCAGTTCTTC
TRBJ1-4 TRBV21-1 - 15 - CASSHRQATNEKLFF TGTGCCAGCAGCCACCGACAGGCAACTAATGAAAAACTGTTTTTT
TRBJ1-2 TRBV29-1 - 12 - CSVGPAGYGYTF TGCAGCGTCGGACCGGCCGGCTATGGCTACACCTTC
TRBJ1-2 TRBV5-6 TRBD1 14 once CASSWDRGSYGYTF TGTGCCAGCAGCTGGGACAGGGGAAGCTATGGCTACACCTTC
TRBJ2-1 TRBV27 TRBD1 16 - CASSPHRDRAYNEQFF TGTGCCAGCAGTCCGCATAGGGACAGGGCCTACAATGAGCAGTTCTTC
TRBJ2-7 TRBV14 - 14 many CASSQAYQGGEQYF TGTGCCAGCAGCCAAGCCTATCAGGGTGGCGAGCAGTACTTC
TRBJ1-6 TRBV5-1 - 14 - CASSLGGTDSPLHF TGCGCCAGCAGCTTGGGGGGGACGGATTCACCCCTCCACTTT
TRBJ2-7 TRBV5-4 - 14 few CASSPDLIGREQYF TGTGCCAGCAGCCCGGACCTCATTGGGCGCGAGCAGTACTTC
TRBJ2-5 TRBV2 TRBD1 13 - CASIKGAGETQYF TGTGCCAGCATCAAGGGGGCTGGCGAGACCCAGTACTTC
TRBJ1-2 TRBV28 TRBD1 14 few CASSPRGAGGGYTF TGTGCCAGCAGCCCCAGGGGGGCAGGAGGGGGCTACACCTTC
TRBJ2-3 TRBV2 TRBD2 14 - CASSGTSGGDTQYF TGTGCCAGCAGTGGGACTAGCGGGGGAGATACGCAGTATTTT
TRBJ2-5 TRBV20-1 - 11 - CSHWKEETQYF TGCAGTCACTGGAAAGAAGAGACCCAGTACTTC
TRBJ1-2 TRBV30 - 13 - CAWSVNSNYGYTF TGTGCCTGGAGTGTAAACAGTAACTATGGCTACACCTTC
TRBJ1-1 TRBV18 TRBD1 16 - CASSPTGGLGNTEAFF TGTGCCAGCTCACCTACAGGGGGACTTGGGAACACTGAAGCTTTCTTT
TRBJ2-3 TRBV5-6 TRBD2 14 few CASTAGVGTDTQYF TGTGCCAGCACCGCGGGGGTAGGCACAGATACGCAGTATTTT
TRBJ1-2 TRBV5-1 - 15 many CASSGTGRNHYGYTF TGCGCCAGCAGCGGGACCGGTCGAAATCACTATGGCTACACCTTC
TRBJ2-1 TRBV5-1 - 14 - CASSPGQSYNEQFF TGCGCCAGCAGCCCGGGACAATCCTACAATGAGCAGTTCTTC
TRBJ2-3 TRBV18 TRBD2 19 few CASSPPGTSGRAGGGTQYF TGTGCCAGCTCACCACCCGGGACTAGCGGGAGGGCCGGAGGAGGTACGCAGTATTTT
TRBJ2-1 TRBV7-9 - 14 many CASSPTGDYNEQFF TGTGCCAGCTCACCCACGGGGGATTACAATGAGCAGTTCTTC